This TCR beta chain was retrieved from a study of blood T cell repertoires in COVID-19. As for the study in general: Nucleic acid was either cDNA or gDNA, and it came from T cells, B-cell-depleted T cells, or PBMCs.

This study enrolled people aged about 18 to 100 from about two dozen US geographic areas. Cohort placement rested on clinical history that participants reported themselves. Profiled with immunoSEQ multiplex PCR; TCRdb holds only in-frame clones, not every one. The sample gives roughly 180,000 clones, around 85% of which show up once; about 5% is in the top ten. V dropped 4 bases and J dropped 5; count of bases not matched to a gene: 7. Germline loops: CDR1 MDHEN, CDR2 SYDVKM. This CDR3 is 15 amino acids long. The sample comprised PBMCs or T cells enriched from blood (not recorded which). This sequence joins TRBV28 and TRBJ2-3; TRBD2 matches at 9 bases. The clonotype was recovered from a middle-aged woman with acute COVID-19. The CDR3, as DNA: TGTGCCAGCAGTTCCCGGGGTAGCGGGAGAGATACGCAGTATTTT. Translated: CASSSRGSGRDTQYF.